This passage covers 9 T cell receptor beta chains from one sample sequenced in a study of beta chain features in type 1 diabetes. The investigators reverse transcribed all of the isolated RNA, so they sequenced expressed TCRB transcripts. Assay: immunoSEQ multiplex PCR; the TCRdb copy retains only in-frame clones and omits some. The sample holds hundreds of thousands of clones, about 14% seen once. Sequenced material: naive CD4+ T cells from blood. Receptors were obtained from a man between 18 and 29 years old in good health.

The J gene is TRBJ2-5, the V gene TRBV5-1; 10 nucleotides match TRBD1. The CDR3 is made up of 15 amino acids. Germline CDR1 and CDR2: SGHRS and YFSETQ. The ends lost 3 bases at V and 5 bases at J; junction bases unmatched: 7. As DNA, the CDR3 is TGCGCCAGCAGCTCTTTGACAGGGGGCACGGAGACCCAGTACTTC. Its translation: CASSSLTGGTETQYF.

This clone was picked up a small number of times. The chain links TRBV30 to TRBJ2-7; possible D gene TRBD1, 5 bases. This CDR3 contains 14 residues. Trimming stripped 4 bases from V and 0 bases from J, with 13 bases between. Germline CDR1 GTSNPN, CDR2 SVGIG (reference sequence). The CDR3 coding sequence is TGTGCCTGGACCAGGGTTTCCCTCTCCTACGAGCAGTACTTC. This encodes CAWTRVSLSYEQYF.

CDR3 in amino acids: CASSLRSSGGITDTQYF. CDR3 in DNA: TGTGCCAGCAGCTTACGGTCTAGCGGGGGGATCACAGATACGCAGTATTTT. The chain carries TRBV5-4 and TRBJ2-3; 11 nucleotides agree with TRBD2. In germline, CDR1 is SGHNT, CDR2 YYREEE (reference sequence). The length of the CDR3 is 17 residues. The V segment lost 2 bases and the J segment 2 bases; nucleotides outside the gene matches: 7.

This clone turned up a few times. The chain uses TRBV14 and TRBJ1-2; weak D call: TRBD1 (6 bases). Germline V lookup: CDR1 SGHDN, CDR2 FVKESK. The CDR3 is 15 residues long. Trimming removed 2 bases from V and 4 bases from J, with 14 bases in between. CDR3 coding DNA: TGTGCCAGCAGCCAAAAGCCAGGGGTAGGCTATGGCTACACCTTC. Amino acids: CASSQKPGVGYGYTF.

In its sample, this clone was seen a few times. The genes are TRBV28 and TRBJ1-1; tentatively, D is TRBD1 (5 bases). Trimming cost V 5 bases and J 0 bases, with 16 bases left between them. Looked up from germline, CDR1 is MDHEN and CDR2 is SYDVKM. The length of the CDR3 is 16 residues. DNA for the CDR3: TGTGCCAGCAGTCCACCGGGGACGGTCATGAACACTGAAGCTTTCTTT. Residues: CASSPPGTVMNTEAFF.

This rearrangement joins TRBV5-1 to TRBJ2-7, with 12 bases identical to TRBD1. The J segment lost 5 bases and the V segment lost 0 bases, leaving 6 bases of the junction unmatched. The CDR3 has 16 residues. Germline V gives CDR1 SGHRS, CDR2 YFSETQ. CDR3 DNA sequence: TGCGCCAGCAGCTTGGATCCGGGACAGGGGGCAGACGAGCAGTACTTC. Translation gives CASSLDPGQGADEQYF.

This sequence joins TRBV28 and TRBJ1-4; no definite D call. The CDR3 has 15 residues. Germline V lookup: CDR1 MDHEN, CDR2 SYDVKM. V lost 7 bases, J lost 6 bases, and 18 bases lay in between. CDR3 in amino acids: CASNPDLSSDEKLFF. The CDR3, as DNA: TGTGCCAGCAACCCCGACCTCTCGTCGGATGAAAAACTGTTTTTT.

The chain employs TRBV15 and TRBJ1-5, with a tentative D call TRBD1 (6 bases). Trimming shortened V by 5 bases and J by 5 bases, and 19 bases separated the two germline ends. Germline V gene data show CDR1 as LNHNV and CDR2 as YYDKDF (reference sequence). The CDR3 runs to 16 residues. The CDR3 DNA follows: TGTGCCACCAGCGGACGGGGGCAGGGGCGCTATCAGCCCCAGCATTTT. Translated: CATSGRGQGRYQPQHF.

The gene calls are TRBV27 and TRBJ2-3; D gene unclear. V was trimmed by 2 bases and J by 0 bases, leaving 9 bases between them. The CDR3 runs to 15 residues. Germline values: CDR1 MNHEY, CDR2 SMNVEV (reference sequence). The CDR3 sequence is CASSLRLISTDTQYF. The DNA of the CDR3 is TGTGCCAGCAGTTTAAGACTGATTAGCACAGATACGCAGTATTTT.